The 12 T cell receptor beta chains given below trace back to one sample, sequenced in a study of post-analysis software for immune sequencing data. Regarding the study as a whole: In patients, TRBV5-6, TRBV5-1 and TRBV20-1 belonged to five TRBV segments found more frequently than in controls.

Tagging with unique molecular identifiers was a feature of the TCR beta cDNA libraries. TCRdb itself ran the PCR reads through MiXCR, one entry per CDR3 protein. The table includes 600,000 to 750,000 distinct CDR3 sequences, 55% to 60% detected once. These receptors lack a known antigen. Sequences were obtained from blood. The receptors come from a girl aged 2 to 9 with multiple sclerosis.

The genes are TRBV14 and TRBJ2-4; D might be TRBD1 (5 bases). V was clipped by 3 bases and J by 4 bases, with 13 bases between them. From germline, CDR1 is SGHDN and CDR2 FVKESK. The CDR3 has 15 residues. This CDR3 is CASSHLGAEKNIQYF. CDR3 nucleotide sequence: TGTGCCAGCAGCCACCTAGGGGCAGAGAAAAACATTCAGTACTTC.

This clonotype showed up just a few times. The genes are TRBV27 and TRBJ1-1, with 11 bases identical to TRBD1. The CDR3 is 15 amino acids. With V trimmed by 8 bases and J by 7 bases, 12 bases remained unmatched. Per the germline V gene, CDR1 is MNHEY and CDR2 is SMNVEV (reference sequence). The CDR3 region has the DNA TGTGCCAGCTCGAACTGGTCCGGGACAGGGGGTGAAGCTTTCTTT. It yields the protein CASSNWSGTGGEAFF.

The chain links TRBV12-3 or TRBV12-4 to TRBJ2-1; TRBD2 might be the D (5 bases). V was shortened by 4 bases and J by 0 bases, with 10 bases between the two germline ends. The CDR3 covers 15 residues. The CDR3 spells CASSSERLSYNEQFF. CDR3 DNA: TGTGCCAGCAGTTCCGAGCGGCTCTCCTACAATGAGCAGTTCTTC.

With respect to this clonotype: One junction end does not reproduce the germline sequence, and a read error may be involved. The V gene is TRBV5-1, the J gene TRBJ1-1; a weak D match, TRBD1 (6 bases). The CDR3 contains 16 residues. From germline, CDR1 is SGHRS and CDR2 YFSETQ. CDR3 coding DNA: TGCGCCAGCAGCCGGACCGGGGGCACTTGGAACACTGGAGCTTTCTTT. It translates to CASSRTGGTWNTGAFF.

A note on this clonotype: Lacking the conserved final phenylalanine or tryptophan, this CDR3 likely reflects a read error. This chain uses TRBV11-1 with TRBJ2-3; D not certain. The CDR3 spans 16 residues. CDR1 SGHAT and CDR2 FQDESV come from the germline V gene (reference sequence). Trimming stripped 1 base from V and 6 bases from J, with 17 bases between. The CDR3 sequence is CASSLEPALRSDTQYC. DNA for the CDR3: TGTGCCAGCAGCTTAGAGCCGGCCCTCCGGAGTGATACGCAGTATTGT.

In its sample, this clonotype was seen once. The chain joins TRBV20-1 to TRBJ1-5; the match to TRBD1 covers 7 bases. The CDR3 extends over 14 amino acids. Trimming took 5 bases from V and 4 from J; bases not matched to a gene: 8. Looked up from germline, CDR1 is DFQATT and CDR2 is SNEGSKA (reference sequence). This chain's CDR3 is CSALTGQLNQPQHF. CDR3 DNA sequence: TGCAGTGCTTTAACGGGACAGTTAAATCAGCCCCAGCATTTT.

The count of this clonotype is one. The rearrangement uses TRBV20-1 and TRBJ1-2; D unclear. CDR1 and CDR2 from the germline V gene are DFQATT and SNEGSKA (reference sequence). Trimming stripped 6 bases from V and 4 bases from J, with 9 bases between. The CDR3 loop spans 11 amino acids. The DNA of the CDR3 is TGCAGTGCCAGGAGATCCTATGGCTACACCTTC. Encoded protein: CSARRSYGYTF.

The chain links TRBV7-2 to TRBJ1-1; D gene ambiguous. The V gene's germline CDR1 is SGHTA and CDR2 FQGNSA. The CDR3 contains 13 residues. V lost 5 bases and J lost 0, with 7 bases in between. This chain's CDR3 is CASSKWMNTEAFF. The CDR3 DNA follows: TGTGCCAGCAGCAAATGGATGAACACTGAAGCTTTCTTT.

The chain links TRBV6-5 to TRBJ2-5; 7 bases match TRBD1. The DNA matches TRBJ2-7 better at its end, which makes the J call doubtful. The CDR3 is 18 residues long. Germline assignment: CDR1 MNHEY and CDR2 SVGAGI. CDR3 region: CASSYSSGTVNVAYEQYF. In DNA, the CDR3 is TGTGCCAGCAGTTACTCGTCCGGGACAGTGAATGTAGCCTACGAGCAGTACTTC.

The chain joins TRBV7-9 to TRBJ2-3; D uncertain. Trimming took off 0 bases at V and 4 bases at J, with 5 bases between the two ends. Germline CDR1 is SEHNR and CDR2 is FQNEAQ (reference sequence). This CDR3 is 13 amino acids long. The CDR3 DNA is TGTGCCAGCAGCTTAGCGCTGCCAGATACGCAGTATTTT. It specifies CASSLALPDTQYF.

V gene TRBV6-6 combines with J gene TRBJ2-7; D is perhaps TRBD1 (6 bases). The CDR3 length is 12 residues. Germline V gene data show CDR1 as MNHNY and CDR2 as SVGAGI (reference sequence). V was clipped by 4 bases and J by 6 bases, with 10 bases between them. The CDR3 DNA reads as TGTGCCAGCAGTTGGACAGATGGCGAGCAGTACTTC. The encoded protein is CASSWTDGEQYF.

This chain connects TRBV9 to TRBJ2-1; D gene uncertain. The germline V and J ends were trimmed by 4 bases and 3 bases, with 26 bases remaining between them. In germline, CDR1 is SGDLS, CDR2 YYNGEE. The CDR3 extends over 19 amino acids. CDR3 sequence reads: CASSPSRVWQDPRYNEQFF. The CDR3 coding sequence is TGTGCCAGCAGCCCTTCGAGAGTGTGGCAGGACCCCCGCTACAATGAGCAGTTCTTC.